Listed here are 29 T cell receptor beta chains from one sample, sequenced in a study of T-cell reconstitution after alpha-beta-depleted transplantation in children (TCRdb year 2016). The receptor library was made with PCR. Sequencer: Illumina HiSeq 2500. TCR library preparation used molecular barcoding, with unique molecular identifiers applied to normalize quantification of the TCRbeta repertoire. The raw public reads went through TCRdb reprocessing: fastp at Q25, MiXCR clone calling, in-frame beta chains kept. Entries are consolidated by CDR3 protein sequence, retaining the most common genes and DNA. This sample holds approximately 420,000 distinct CDR3 sequences; roughly 11% were observed only once. Roughly 5.5% of the sample is taken by the ten largest. The specimen comprised PBMCs from the stem cell graft donor, sampled from the stem cell graft. These receptors came from a human donor who donated a stem cell graft to a child with acute myeloid leukemia.

The rearrangement uses TRBV6-5 and TRBJ2-1; D ambiguous. Germline CDR1 and CDR2: MNHEY and SVGAGI. With 6 bases removed from V and 3 bases from J, the gap between germline ends came to 18 bases. The length of the CDR3 is 16 residues. The CDR3 DNA is TGTGCCAGCAGCAAACCCACATTTTGGGGCTACAATGAGCAGTTCTTC. As protein: CASSKPTFWGYNEQFF.

The V gene is TRBV18, the J gene TRBJ2-7; 8 bases line up with TRBD1. The junction had 8 bases not matched to a gene; V was cut back by 6 bases and J by 7 bases. The CDR3 contains 13 residues. The V gene's germline CDR1 is KGHSH and CDR2 LQKENI. CDR3 loop: CASSPGQVREQYF. CDR3 DNA sequence: TGTGCCAGCTCGCCGGGACAGGTTCGGGAGCAGTACTTC.

The chain couples TRBV11-2 to TRBJ2-5; 10 positions match TRBD2. This CDR3 spans 18 amino acids. The V segment lost 0 bases and the J segment 2 bases; nucleotides outside the gene matches: 9. Germline V gene data show CDR1 as SGHAT and CDR2 as FQNNGV. The chain's CDR3 is CASSLERSSGGAQETQYF. The CDR3 DNA is TGTGCCAGCAGCTTAGAGCGTTCCAGCGGGGGGGCTCAAGAGACCCAGTACTTC.

A single count supports this clonotype. V gene TRBV12-3 or TRBV12-4 combines with J gene TRBJ2-7, with 8 bases identical to TRBD2. This CDR3 is built from 16 residues. J lost 3 bases, V lost 5 bases, and 12 bases had no gene match. This CDR3 reads CASSNYLSGKHYEQYF. The CDR3 region has the DNA TGTGCCAGCAGTAACTACCTTAGCGGGAAGCACTACGAGCAGTACTTC.

Ten or more counts support this clonotype. The chain employs TRBV7-6 and TRBJ2-7; D may match TRBD1 or TRBD2 (5 bases each). Trimming left V 1 base short and J 2 bases short, with 15 bases between. There are 16 residues in the CDR3. Per germline, CDR1 SGHVS and CDR2 FNYEAQ. The CDR3 loop is CASSLGVGVLPYEQYF. In DNA form, the CDR3 reads TGTGCCAGCAGCTTAGGGGTGGGGGTCCTGCCCTACGAGCAGTACTTC.

This clonotype was detected a few times. The chain joins TRBV5-5 to TRBJ2-3; TRBD2 aligns across 10 bases. Germline assignment: CDR1 SGHKS and CDR2 YYEKEE (reference sequence). CDR3 length equals 15 residues. V was clipped by 2 bases and J by 2 bases; unmatched bases: 2. The CDR3 DNA reads TGTGCCAGCAGCTTACTAGCGGGATACACAGATACGCAGTATTTT. It encodes CASSLLAGYTDTQYF.

The genes are TRBV20-1 and TRBJ2-5; 13 bases fit TRBD2. This CDR3 is built from 20 residues. Germline CDR1 is DFQATT and CDR2 is SNEGSKA (reference sequence). The J segment lost 1 base and the V segment lost 0 bases, leaving 14 bases of the junction unmatched. The CDR3 reads CSARDRDRWTSGSLQETQYF. As DNA, the CDR3 is TGCAGTGCTAGAGATAGAGATCGCTGGACTAGCGGGAGCCTCCAAGAGACCCAGTACTTC.

The chain recombines TRBV20-1 with TRBJ1-2; 11 bases match TRBD1. The CDR3 is made up of 17 amino acids. CDR1 and CDR2 from the germline V gene are DFQATT and SNEGSKA (reference sequence). Germline trimming cut 0 bases from V and 4 bases from J; bases unmatched to any gene: 10. The CDR3 sequence: CSARDLRTGGVLYGYTF. The CDR3 nucleotides read TGCAGTGCTAGAGATCTGAGGACAGGGGGCGTTCTCTATGGCTACACCTTC.

The chain has TRBV7-4 and TRBJ1-2; maybe TRBD1 (6 bases). Germline V lookup: CDR1 SGHVT, CDR2 SQSDAQ. This CDR3 region has 12 residues. Trimming removed 5 bases from V and 8 bases from J, with 12 bases in between. Here the CDR3 DNA reads TGTGCCAGCAGCCCACGGGACATCGGCTACACCTTC. This gives the protein CASSPRDIGYTF. The full variable domain, with the rest looked up from reference TRBV7-4 and TRBJ1-2, is GAGVSQSPRYKVAKRGRDVALRCDSISGHVTLYWYRQTLGQGSEVLTYSQSDAQRDKSGRPSGRFSAERPERSVSTLKIQRTEQGDSAVYLCASSPRDIGYTFGSGTRLTVV.

The rearrangement joins TRBV6-5 to TRBJ1-1; tentative D call: TRBD1 (6 bases). The V gene's germline CDR1 is MNHEY and CDR2 SVGAGI. CDR3 length: 15 residues. V lost 4 bases to trimming and J lost 2 bases, with 14 bases between them. The CDR3 protein is CASSLGQTSNTEAFF. The CDR3 DNA reads as TGTGCCAGCAGTTTAGGACAGACAAGTAACACTGAAGCTTTCTTT.

This clonotype has a handful of counts. One junction end disagrees with the germline gene, perhaps due to a read error. The rearrangement uses TRBV19 and TRBJ2-1; the match to TRBD2 covers 7 bases. This CDR3 has 17 residues. From germline, CDR1 is LNHDA and CDR2 SQIVND (reference sequence). As DNA, the CDR3 is TGTGCCAGTAGTATACCTCCCCGGTGGGGAGGGTACAGTGAGCAGTTCTTC. Encoded protein: CASSIPPRWGGYSEQFF.

Ten or more counts support this clonotype. This rearrangement joins TRBV18 to TRBJ2-1; D may match TRBD1 or TRBD2 (5 bases each). The germline gives CDR1 KGHSH, CDR2 LQKENI. The length of the CDR3 is 15 residues. V shed 0 bases and J shed 2 bases, with 8 bases lying between them. CDR3 residues: CASSPPGRTYNEQFF. The CDR3 bases are TGTGCCAGCTCACCACCGGGACGGACCTACAATGAGCAGTTCTTC.

This clonotype was recorded at least ten times. The chain carries TRBV7-3 and TRBJ2-3; D may be TRBD2 (6 bases). V was cut by 4 bases and J by 10 bases, with 12 bases left in between. The CDR3 length is 12 residues. In germline, CDR1 is SGHTA, CDR2 FQGTGA. In DNA form, the CDR3 reads TGTGCCAGCAGCTCGAGCGCGGGATCGCAGTATTTT. Its translation is CASSSSAGSQYF.

This clonotype was recorded at least ten times. J is TRBJ2-2 and V is TRBV2, with D uncertain. CDR1 and CDR2 (germline): SNHLY, FYNNEI. The CDR3 contains 11 residues. V was cut by 6 bases and J by 4 bases, with 3 bases left in between. In DNA, the CDR3 is TGTGCCAGCAGGGCCACCGGGGAGCTGTTTTTT. Amino acid sequence: CASRATGELFF.

This clonotype was seen only a few times. The V call is TRBV10-3, the J call TRBJ2-7; D might be TRBD1 (6 bases). Trimming took off 0 bases at V and 3 bases at J, with 18 bases between the two ends. The CDR3 contains 17 residues. Germline assignment: CDR1 ENHRY and CDR2 SYGVKD. CDR3: CAISESGQGRSDYEQYF. In DNA form, the CDR3 reads TGTGCCATCAGTGAGTCAGGGCAGGGGCGATCAGACTACGAGCAGTACTTC.

The rearrangement links TRBV5-1 to TRBJ1-5; D not resolved. Germline lookup yields CDR1 SGHRS and CDR2 YFSETQ. The V gene lost 4 bases and the J gene lost 8 bases, with 16 bases spanning the gap. This CDR3 spans 14 amino acids. The CDR3 here is CASSPGLKKEPQHF. The CDR3 coding sequence is TGCGCCAGCAGCCCAGGATTAAAAAAGGAGCCCCAGCATTTT. Looking up the rest from reference TRBV5-1 and TRBJ1-5 gives the full variable domain: KAGVTQTPRYLIKTRGQQVTLSCSPISGHRSVSWYQQTPGQGLQFLFEYFSETQRNKGNFPGRFSGRQFSNSRSEMNVSTLELGDSALYLCASSPGLKKEPQHFGDGTRLSIL.

The CDR3 here is CASSPTGGLYEQYF. The CDR3 DNA reads as TGTGCCAGTAGCCCGACAGGGGGGCTTTACGAGCAGTACTTC. This chain connects TRBV19 to TRBJ2-7; TRBD1 agrees at 9 bases. Germline-derived CDR1 and CDR2 are LNHDA and SQIVND (reference sequence). The V gene end was trimmed by 6 bases and the J gene end by 4 bases; junction bases not matched to a gene: 7. This CDR3 comprises 14 residues.

V is TRBV6-1 and J is TRBJ1-5, with D maybe TRBD1 (6 bases). Trimming removed 1 base at V and 3 bases at J, with 10 bases between. In germline, CDR1 is MNHNS, CDR2 SASEGT. The CDR3 runs 15 residues. CDR3 bases: TGTGCCAGCAGTGAAGTGGGGGGCACCAATCAGCCCCAGCATTTT. As protein: CASSEVGGTNQPQHF.

This clonotype was detected many times. The chain joins TRBV29-1 to TRBJ1-1, with D perhaps matching TRBD1 (5 bases). The V gene's germline CDR1 is SQVTM and CDR2 ANQGSEA. This CDR3 spans 13 amino acids. Trimming pared 8 bases from V and 7 bases from J, leaving 20 bases between. DNA for the CDR3: TGCAGCTTCCGGGACGCCCGGAAAAATGAAGCTTTCTTT. Protein: CSFRDARKNEAFF.

This clonotype was detected many times. The CDR3 nucleotides read TGCAGTGCTAGAGCCGGCCTGAACACTGAAGCTTTCTTT. Its protein is CSARAGLNTEAFF. The chain recombines TRBV20-1 with TRBJ1-1; no firm D call. The CDR3 is made up of 13 amino acids. In germline, CDR1 is DFQATT, CDR2 SNEGSKA (reference sequence). V lost 1 base to trimming and J lost 0 bases, with 6 bases between them.

The DNA of the CDR3 is TGCAGTGCAAACGGCGGGATTTCCCCCGTCTATGGCTACACCTTC. Amino acid sequence: CSANGGISPVYGYTF. The chain has TRBV20-1 and TRBJ1-2; no definite D call. Trimming removed 6 bases at V and 4 bases at J, with 21 bases between. CDR1 DFQATT and CDR2 SNEGSKA come from the germline V gene (reference sequence). This CDR3 comprises 15 residues.

This clonotype was seen more than once but under ten times. The chain couples TRBV4-2 to TRBJ1-2; tentative D call: TRBD1 (5 bases). V lost 0 bases, J lost 4 bases, and 15 bases lay in between. Per the germline V gene, CDR1 is LGHNA and CDR2 is YNFKEQ. This CDR3 has 16 amino acids. The CDR3, as DNA: TGTGCCAGCAGCCAAGATCTTGCAGGGATGACCTATGGCTACACCTTC. Translating it yields CASSQDLAGMTYGYTF.

This clonotype has just a few counts. The chain joins TRBV25-1 to TRBJ2-7; D call uncertain. Trimming left V 1 base short and J 9 bases short, with 10 bases between. The CDR3 has 12 amino acids. CDR1 is MGHDK and CDR2 is SYGVNS in the germline V gene. The CDR3 loop reads CASSEFHHGQYF. CDR3 DNA: TGTGCCAGCAGTGAATTCCACCACGGGCAGTACTTC.

This clonotype turned up a few times. The gene calls are TRBV5-1 and TRBJ2-4; D is unresolved. The CDR3 spans 13 residues. CDR1 is SGHRS, CDR2 YFSETQ, per germline. V gave up 0 bases and J gave up 10 bases, with 11 bases separating them. The DNA for the CDR3 is TGCGCCAGCAGCTTGGAATGGGTCGGGATTCAGTACTTC. Protein product: CASSLEWVGIQYF.

At least ten counts were recorded for this clonotype. The chain employs TRBV21-1 and TRBJ2-7; TRBD2, the table's D call, was not compared with the DNA. TRBV21-1 is described as a pseudogene. The CDR3 has 13 residues. CDR3: CATGVAGAYEQYF. CDR3 DNA sequence: TGTGCCACGGGGGTAGCGGGAGCCTACGAGCAGTACTTC.

This clonotype was recorded at least ten times. This chain connects TRBV6-1 to TRBJ2-2; D is ambiguous. The CDR3 runs 12 residues. In germline, CDR1 is MNHNS, CDR2 SASEGT. V was pared by 0 bases and J by 7 bases, with 3 bases between. As DNA, the CDR3 is TGTGCCAGCAGTGAAGCGGTCGGGGAGCTGTTTTTT. As protein: CASSEAVGELFF.

In this sample, this clonotype turned up a few times. The V and J genes are TRBV27 and TRBJ2-7; 10 nucleotides agree with TRBD2. The trim removed 8 bases at V and 2 bases at J, leaving 3 bases unmatched. The CDR3 consists of 13 residues. From germline, CDR1 is MNHEY and CDR2 SMNVEV (reference sequence). The chain's CDR3 is CASGTSETYEQYF. The CDR3 nucleotides read TGTGCCAGCGGGACTAGCGAAACCTACGAGCAGTACTTC.

The genes are TRBV6-5 and TRBJ2-3; D is unresolved. V lost 5 bases and J lost 0, with 6 bases in between. Germline CDR1 MNHEY, CDR2 SVGAGI. The CDR3 totals 13 residues. The CDR3 DNA is TGTGCCAGCAGTGACCCGAGCACAGATACGCAGTATTTT. Amino acid sequence: CASSDPSTDTQYF.

This clonotype was observed a handful of times. V gene TRBV5-1 combines with J gene TRBJ2-1, with 10 nucleotides matching TRBD2. The V segment lost 4 bases and the J segment 5 bases; nucleotides outside the gene matches: 6. The CDR3 is made up of 15 amino acids. Germline lookup yields CDR1 SGHRS and CDR2 YFSETQ. This CDR3 is CASSALAGADNEQFF. The CDR3 bases are TGCGCCAGCAGCGCGCTAGCGGGGGCCGACAATGAGCAGTTCTTC. The complete variable domain, with remaining parts taken from reference TRBV5-1 and TRBJ2-1, reads KAGVTQTPRYLIKTRGQQVTLSCSPISGHRSVSWYQQTPGQGLQFLFEYFSETQRNKGNFPGRFSGRQFSNSRSEMNVSTLELGDSALYLCASSALAGADNEQFFGPGTRLTVL.